This is a list of T cell receptor beta chains from one sample in a study of T-cell reconstitution after alpha-beta-depleted transplantation in children. In TCRdb, the PCR reads were re-called with MiXCR into one record per CDR3 protein. The table records 200,000 to 300,000 distinct CDR3 sequences, about 25% of them present only once. The source was PBMCs, collected before TCRalphabeta/CD19-depleted stem cell transplant. The receptors derive from a girl aged 2-9 years with Fanconi anemia, due to receive a stem cell transplant. CDR3s include the opening cysteine and the closing phenylalanine or tryptophan. The order of the fields is clone size, J gene, V gene, D gene, CDR3 DNA, CDR3 protein. A D gene is named only where the DNA matches it firmly. Clone size, where shown, is once, few, many, or a class for clones that have expanded.

few	TRBJ2-3	TRBV27	-	TGTGCCAGCAGTTTTGTGAGCACAGATACGCAGTATTTT	CASSFVSTDTQYF
-	TRBJ2-3	TRBV5-1	TRBD2	TGCGCCAGCAGCCCGTCCAAACTAGCGGGAGGAGATACGCAGTATTTT	CASSPSKLAGGDTQYF
few	TRBJ2-7	TRBV28	-	TGTGCCAGCAGTTTATGGGGGGATACCTACGAGCAGTACTTC	CASSLWGDTYEQYF
many	TRBJ2-7	TRBV2	-	TGTGCCAGCAGTAAGGAGACAGGCTTCTACGAGCAGTACTTC	CASSKETGFYEQYF
many	TRBJ1-2	TRBV29-1	-	TGCAGCGTTGAAGATTCCGCCGGGATTGACTATGGCTACACCTTC	CSVEDSAGIDYGYTF
-	TRBJ2-1	TRBV5-1	-	TGCGCCAGCAGCTTGGACAGGGTGGGTAATGAGCAGTTCTTC	CASSLDRVGNEQFF
-	TRBJ1-1	TRBV18	TRBD1	TGTGCCAGCTCTCCCGACAGGGGTTCTATAAGTAACACTGAAGCTTTCTTT	CASSPDRGSISNTEAFF
many	TRBJ2-5	TRBV29-1	-	TGCAGCGTTGAAGGCCTCAGGGGACCCCCTTACAAGGAGACCCAGTACTTC	CSVEGLRGPPYKETQYF
many	TRBJ2-3	TRBV6-1	-	TGTGCCAGCAGCCTACAGCCTTTTGACACAGATACGCAGTATTTT	CASSLQPFDTDTQYF
few	TRBJ2-5	TRBV5-6	TRBD2	TGTGCCAGCAGCTTCCTAAGCGGGGGACAAGAGACCCAGTACTTC	CASSFLSGGQETQYF